This TCR beta chain comes out of a study of cytomegalovirus exposure and HLA in healthy donors. The germline V and J ends were trimmed by 6 bases and 0 bases, with 9 bases remaining between them. Germline V gives CDR1 MNHNS, CDR2 SASEGT. This CDR3 contains 13 residues. 13 Jbeta primers and 60 Vbeta primers were used for the PCR. TCRdb's table, derived via immunoSEQ multiplex PCR, lists solely in-frame clones and lacks some. The profile shows 96,000 or so clones, 65% to 75% of them singletons. The J gene is TRBJ2-7, the V gene TRBV6-1, with a tentative D call TRBD2 (6 bases). The clonotype originates from a woman in her seventies in good health and CMV-seropositive. Source material: PBMCs. CDR3 in amino acids: CASRGGSSYEQYF. CDR3 DNA sequence: TGTGCCAGCAGGGGGGGAAGCTCCTACGAGCAGTACTTC.